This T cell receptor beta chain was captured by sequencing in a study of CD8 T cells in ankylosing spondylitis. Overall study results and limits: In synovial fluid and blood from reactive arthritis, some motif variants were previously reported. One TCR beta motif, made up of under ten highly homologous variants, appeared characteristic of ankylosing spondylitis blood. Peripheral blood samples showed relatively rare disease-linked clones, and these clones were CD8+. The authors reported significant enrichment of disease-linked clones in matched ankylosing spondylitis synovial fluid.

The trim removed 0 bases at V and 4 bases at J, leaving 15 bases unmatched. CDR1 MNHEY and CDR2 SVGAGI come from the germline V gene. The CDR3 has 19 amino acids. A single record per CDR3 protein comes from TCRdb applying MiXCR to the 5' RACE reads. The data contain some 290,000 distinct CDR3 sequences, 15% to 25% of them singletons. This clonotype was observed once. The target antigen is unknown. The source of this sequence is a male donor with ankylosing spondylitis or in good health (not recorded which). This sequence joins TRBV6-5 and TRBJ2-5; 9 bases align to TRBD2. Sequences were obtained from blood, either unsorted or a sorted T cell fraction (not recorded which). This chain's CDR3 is CASSYSTGSSLAGRETQYF. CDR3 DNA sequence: TGTGCCAGCAGTTACTCGACAGGATCCAGTCTAGCGGGGAGAGAGACCCAGTACTTC.